This T cell receptor (beta chain) originates from a study of T-cell memory formation after mild COVID-19. Study context: In these data, TCR clusters were largely donor specific.

Germline CDR1 is SGHTA and CDR2 is FQGNSA. The CDR3 spans 18 residues. J lost 9 bases, V lost 1 base, and 15 bases had no gene match. A remark on this clonotype: Its antigen is still unknown.

The study's findings and limits: Clones that contracted from day 15 to 85 were balanced CD4/CD8, while later expanders leaned CD4+. The main location of contracting CD4+ clones was CM and EM, and that of contracting CD8+ clones was EMRA.

With constant-segment primers, 5'RACE yielded cDNA libraries of TCR alpha and TCR beta that carried sample barcodes and UMIs. TCRdb redid the calling of the 5' RACE reads with MiXCR, one entry per CDR3 protein. The profile shows under 200,000 distinct CDR3 sequences, around 10% of them singletons. The chain links TRBV7-2 to TRBJ1-6; 7 positions match TRBD1. The TCR sequence derives from a man between 18 and 35 years old who had mild COVID-19 (a few samples of this study predate the infection). Cell type and time point are not known. Specimen: PBMCs or a T cell subset sorted from them (not recorded which). The CDR3 region is CASSLVPSRQGLGSPLHF. Written as DNA, the CDR3 is TGTGCCAGCAGCTTAGTCCCCTCTCGACAGGGATTGGGTTCACCCCTCCACTTT. Looking up the rest from reference TRBV7-2 and TRBJ1-6 gives the full variable domain: GAGVSQSPSNKVTEKGKDVELRCDPISGHTALYWYRQSLGQGLEFLIYFQGNSAPDKSGLPSDRFSAERTGGSVSTLTIQRTQQEDSAVYLCASSLVPSRQGLGSPLHFGNGTRLTVT.